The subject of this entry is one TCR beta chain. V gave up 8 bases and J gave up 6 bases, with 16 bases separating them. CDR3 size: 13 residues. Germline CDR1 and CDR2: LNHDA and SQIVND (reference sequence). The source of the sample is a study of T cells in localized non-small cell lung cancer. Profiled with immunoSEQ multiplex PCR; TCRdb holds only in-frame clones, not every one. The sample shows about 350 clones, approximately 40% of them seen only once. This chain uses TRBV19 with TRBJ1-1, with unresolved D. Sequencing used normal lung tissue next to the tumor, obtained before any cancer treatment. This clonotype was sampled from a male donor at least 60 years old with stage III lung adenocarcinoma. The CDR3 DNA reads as TGTGCCAGTTTCTCAGAGAGGTCCCCTGAAGCTTTCTTT. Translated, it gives CASFSERSPEAFF.